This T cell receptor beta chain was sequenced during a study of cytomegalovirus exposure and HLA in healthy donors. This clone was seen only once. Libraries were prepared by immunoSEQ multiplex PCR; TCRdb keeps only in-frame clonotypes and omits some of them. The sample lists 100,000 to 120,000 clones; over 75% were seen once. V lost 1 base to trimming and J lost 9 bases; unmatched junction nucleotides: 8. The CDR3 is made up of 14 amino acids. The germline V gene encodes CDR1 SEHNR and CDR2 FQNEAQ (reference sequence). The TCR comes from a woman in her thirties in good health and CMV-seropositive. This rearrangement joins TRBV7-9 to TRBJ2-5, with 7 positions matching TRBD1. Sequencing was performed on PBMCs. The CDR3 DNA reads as TGTGCCAGCAGCTTAGTCGAGGGGACAGCGCCCCAGTACTTC. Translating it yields CASSLVEGTAPQYF.